Listed below are T cell receptor beta chains from one sample, sequenced in a study of early T cells in non-severe SARS-CoV-2 infection. TCRdb redid the calling of the 5' RACE reads with MiXCR, one entry per CDR3 protein. The data contain around 72,000 distinct CDR3 sequences, about a tenth of them singletons. Sequenced material: whole blood, taken at baseline. All receptors come from an adult who was a healthcare worker with PCR-confirmed SARS-CoV-2 infection or an uninfected control (not recorded which). Each CDR3 is given with its conserved first and last residue. Fields, in order: CDR3 length, D gene, J gene, V gene, clone size, CDR3 DNA, CDR3 protein. D genes are given only for firm matches. Some rows mark clone size as missing; the rest say once, few, many or name a class of expanded clone.

>16|.|TRBJ2-7|TRBV4-1|.
TGCGCCAGCAGCCAAGAGAGTATGGTAGATATGTACGAGCAGTACTTC
CASSQESMVDMYEQYF
>14|.|TRBJ1-1|TRBV29-1|.
TGCAGCGTTGAAGATCCTGGGCGCCTCACTGAAGCTTTCTTT
CSVEDPGRLTEAFF
>15|.|TRBJ1-3|TRBV7-8|many
TGTGCCAGCAGCTTAGCCGGGACCGCCGGAAACACCATATATTTT
CASSLAGTAGNTIYF
>12|.|TRBJ1-2|TRBV6-2/TRBV6-3|.
TGCGCCAGCAGTGCAGGCCACTATGGCTACACCTTC
CASSAGHYGYTF
>16|.|TRBJ2-2|TRBV3-1|few
TGTGCCAGCAGCCAGGAGTGGGGGCCGGGCACCGGGGAGCTGTTTTTT
CASSQEWGPGTGELFF
>14|TRBD1|TRBJ2-7|TRBV24-1|few
TGTGCCACCAGTGACATGGGACAGGCCTACGAGCAGTACTTC
CATSDMGQAYEQYF
>15|.|TRBJ2-5|TRBV7-2|many
TGTGCCAGCAGCGGCTGGAGAGGGGGGCAAGAGACCCAGTACTTC
CASSGWRGGQETQYF
>15|.|TRBJ2-3|TRBV11-2|many
TGTGCCAGCAGCTTAGTAGGTAGCGAGAGAGATACGCAGTATTTT
CASSLVGSERDTQYF
>16|.|TRBJ1-6|TRBV6-2/TRBV6-3|.
TGTGCCAGCAGTGACGAAGCCGCGGGCTCGGGTTCACCCCTCCATTTT
CASSDEAAGSGSPLHF
>14|.|TRBJ2-2|TRBV3-1|.
TGTGCCAGCAGCCCGATGACACTCACCGGGGAGCTGTTTTTT
CASSPMTLTGELFF
>17|TRBD1|TRBJ1-4|TRBV3-1|many
TGTGCCAGCAGCCAAGATTTAACGACAGGGACTAATGAAAAACTGTTTTTT
CASSQDLTTGTNEKLFF
>13|.|TRBJ2-7|TRBV6-1|few
TGTGCCAGCAGTAGTGAGGGATCCTACGAGCAGTACTTC
CASSSEGSYEQYF
>14|.|TRBJ2-5|TRBV5-6|few
TGTGCCAGCAGCTTGGTTGACTTCCAAGAGACCCAGTACTTC
CASSLVDFQETQYF
>14|.|TRBJ2-7|TRBV7-9|.
TGTGCCAGCAGCTTCAATGCGGGTAGTGGCGAGCAGTACTTC
CASSFNAGSGEQYF
>15|TRBD1|TRBJ2-3|TRBV5-1|many
TGCGCCAGCAGCCCCCTAACAGGGGCCACAGATACGCAGTATTTT
CASSPLTGATDTQYF
>14|.|TRBJ1-6|TRBV6-5|.
TGTGCCAGCAGGGGCTCAGGGGATAATTCACCCCTCCACTTT
CASRGSGDNSPLHF
>13|.|TRBJ1-3|TRBV11-2|.
TGTGCCAGCAGCATGGACAATGGAAACACCATATATTTT
CASSMDNGNTIYF
>12|.|TRBJ2-5|TRBV5-5|.
TGTGCCAGCAGCTTGGGTACAGAGACCCAGTACTTC
CASSLGTETQYF